Listed below are T cell receptor beta chains from one sample, sequenced in a study of post-analysis software for immune sequencing data. TCRdb re-analysed the PCR reads in MiXCR, keeping a single row per CDR3 protein. The sample has 250,000 to 300,000 distinct CDR3 sequences, 30% to 45% seen once; the top ten hold under 5%. The sequenced sample was blood. These receptors all come from a girl aged 5 to 17 with multiple sclerosis. CDR3s include the opening cysteine and the closing phenylalanine or tryptophan. The order of the fields is clone size, J gene, D gene, V gene, CDR3 length, CDR3 protein, CDR3 DNA. The D gene is left open where the match is weak. Some rows mark clone size as missing; the rest say once, few, many or name a class of expanded clone.

clone_size: few; j_call: TRBJ2-1; d_call: TRBD2; v_call: TRBV12-3/TRBV12-4; cdr3_length: 14; cdr3_aa: CASAPSGSRSEQFF; cdr3_nt: TGTGCCAGCGCCCCTAGCGGGAGTCGGAGTGAGCAGTTCTTC
clone_size: .; j_call: TRBJ2-7; d_call: TRBD2; v_call: TRBV7-9; cdr3_length: 14; cdr3_aa: CASSAGVDFYEQYF; cdr3_nt: TGTGCCAGCAGCGCGGGGGTGGATTTCTACGAGCAGTACTTC
clone_size: .; j_call: TRBJ2-7; d_call: TRBD2; v_call: TRBV10-3; cdr3_length: 19; cdr3_aa: CAISDRDRRTSGRIHEQYF; cdr3_nt: TGTGCCATCAGTGATCGGGACAGGAGGACTAGCGGGAGGATCCACGAGCAGTACTTC
clone_size: few; j_call: TRBJ1-2; d_call: TRBD1; v_call: TRBV3-1; cdr3_length: 16; cdr3_aa: CASSRFWTGPPYGYTF; cdr3_nt: TGTGCCAGCAGCCGTTTTTGGACAGGGCCACCCTATGGCTACACCTTC
clone_size: few; j_call: TRBJ1-2; d_call: .; v_call: TRBV28; cdr3_length: 13; cdr3_aa: CASSLWGTLGYTF; cdr3_nt: TGTGCCAGCAGTTTGTGGGGGACCCTTGGCTACACCTTC
clone_size: .; j_call: TRBJ2-7; d_call: TRBD2; v_call: TRBV20-1; cdr3_length: 13; cdr3_aa: CSARHGTSYEQYF; cdr3_nt: TGCAGTGCTAGACACGGGACTAGCTACGAGCAGTACTTC
clone_size: .; j_call: TRBJ2-4; d_call: TRBD1; v_call: TRBV6-1; cdr3_length: 13; cdr3_aa: CATLRQGINIQYF; cdr3_nt: TGTGCCACCCTTAGACAGGGCATAAACATTCAGTACTTC
clone_size: few; j_call: TRBJ2-3; d_call: .; v_call: TRBV2; cdr3_length: 10; cdr3_aa: CTSKGYTQYF; cdr3_nt: TGTACCAGCAAAGGGTATACGCAGTATTTT
clone_size: .; j_call: TRBJ1-5; d_call: .; v_call: TRBV20-1; cdr3_length: 15; cdr3_aa: CSARDARNSNQPQHF; cdr3_nt: TGCAGTGCTAGAGATGCCCGGAATAGCAATCAGCCCCAGCATTTT
clone_size: .; j_call: TRBJ1-5; d_call: .; v_call: TRBV10-2; cdr3_length: 15; cdr3_aa: CASRASQGLDQPQHF; cdr3_nt: TGCGCCAGCAGAGCCTCTCAGGGGCTCGACCAGCCCCAGCATTTT
clone_size: .; j_call: TRBJ2-7; d_call: .; v_call: TRBV20-1; cdr3_length: 15; cdr3_aa: CSARDARSSSYEQYF; cdr3_nt: TGCAGTGCTAGAGATGCCCGGTCGAGCTCCTACGAGCAGTACTTC
clone_size: many; j_call: TRBJ1-2; d_call: .; v_call: TRBV4-1; cdr3_length: 15; cdr3_aa: CASSQPVKGVGGYTF; cdr3_nt: TGCGCCAGCAGCCAACCTGTTAAAGGTGTAGGGGGCTACACCTTC
clone_size: many; j_call: TRBJ2-1; d_call: TRBD2; v_call: TRBV6-4; cdr3_length: 16; cdr3_aa: CASSDSSGGFYNEQFF; cdr3_nt: TGTGCCAGCAGTGATTCTAGCGGGGGGTTCTACAATGAGCAGTTCTTC
clone_size: few; j_call: TRBJ1-1; d_call: .; v_call: TRBV4-1; cdr3_length: 17; cdr3_aa: CASSQRSGQDGGAEAFF; cdr3_nt: TGCGCCAGCAGCCAAAGATCAGGTCAGGATGGAGGAGCTGAAGCTTTCTTT
clone_size: many; j_call: TRBJ2-5; d_call: .; v_call: TRBV7-6; cdr3_length: 14; cdr3_aa: CASSLEGSGETQYF; cdr3_nt: TGTGCCAGCAGCTTAGAAGGGTCAGGAGAGACCCAGTACTTC
clone_size: many; j_call: TRBJ2-3; d_call: .; v_call: TRBV5-1; cdr3_length: 13; cdr3_aa: CASSLGSPDTQYF; cdr3_nt: TGCGCCAGCAGCTTGGGGTCCCCGGATACGCAGTATTTT